This T cell receptor beta chain was recovered during a study of control samples from healthy donors and cancer patients. TCRdb's table, derived via immunoSEQ multiplex PCR, lists solely in-frame clones and lacks some. The sample includes 110,000 or so clones, approximately 90% of them seen just once. There are 12 residues in the CDR3. V lost 9 bases and J lost 1, with 10 bases in between. Germline lookup yields CDR1 LGHDT and CDR2 YNNKEL (reference sequence). Sequences were obtained from blood. The TCR sequence derives from a man aged 25 to 40 in good health. The chain joins TRBV3-1 (or the pseudogene TRBV3-2) to TRBJ2-7; D gene unclear. This chain's CDR3 is CASADESYEQYF. CDR3 nucleotide sequence: TGTGCCAGTGCCGACGAGTCCTACGAGCAGTACTTC.